The 30 T cell receptor beta chains reported below all come from one sample, sequenced in a study of cytomegalovirus exposure and HLA in healthy donors. Use of 60 Vbeta and 13 Jbeta primers characterized the PCR. Sequenced by immunoSEQ multiplex PCR; TCRdb stores in-frame clones only, minus some. The sample shows just over 150,000 clones, approximately 81% of them seen only once. What was sequenced was PBMCs. Source of these receptors: a young man in good health and CMV-seronegative.

In its sample, this clone was seen a few times. This chain connects TRBV28 to TRBJ1-5; D ambiguous. Germline CDR1 and CDR2: MDHEN and SYDVKM. This CDR3 contains 14 residues. The V and J ends lost 3 bases and 7 bases respectively, with 13 bases between them. The CDR3 loop is CASSFFGDHQPQHF. CDR3 nucleotide sequence: TGTGCCAGCAGTTTTTTCGGGGATCACCAGCCCCAGCATTTT.

The chain recombines TRBV28 with TRBJ1-2; 8 bases line up with TRBD1. Looked up from germline, CDR1 is MDHEN and CDR2 is SYDVKM. The CDR3 is 14 residues long. V lost 6 bases, J lost 2 bases, and 5 bases stayed unmatched. In DNA, the CDR3 is TGTGCCAGCAGCCGGGACAGGCTCAACTATGGCTACACCTTC. Translating gives CASSRDRLNYGYTF.

The J gene is TRBJ1-2, the V gene TRBV29-1; 7 bases are shared with TRBD1. This CDR3 is 12 amino acids long. V dropped 4 bases and J dropped 8; count of bases not matched to a gene: 7. Germline V gives CDR1 SQVTM, CDR2 ANQGSEA. The DNA of the CDR3 is TGCAGCGTTGGAGAAGGGGGCGCGGGCTACACCTTC. This codes for CSVGEGGAGYTF.

The V gene is TRBV29-1, the J gene TRBJ1-4; TRBD1 might be the D (5 bases). Trimming removed 4 bases from V and 4 bases from J, with 10 bases in between. The CDR3 loop spans 13 amino acids. The germline V gene encodes CDR1 SQVTM and CDR2 ANQGSEA. The CDR3 region is CSVATEINEKLFF. CDR3 DNA sequence: TGCAGCGTTGCGACAGAGATTAATGAAAAACTGTTTTTT.

The chain links TRBV5-1 to TRBJ2-7, with D perhaps TRBD1 (5 bases). V was shortened by 7 bases and J by 5 bases, with 16 bases between the two germline ends. This CDR3 has 13 residues. The germline V gene has CDR1 SGHRS and CDR2 YFSETQ. The CDR3 reads CASSRTREDEQYF. The DNA of the CDR3 is TGCGCCAGCTCCCGGACAAGGGAAGACGAGCAGTACTTC.

This chain uses TRBV2 with TRBJ2-7; TRBD1 agrees at 8 bases. The germline V gene has CDR1 SNHLY and CDR2 FYNNEI. There are 13 residues in the CDR3. The V segment lost 4 bases and the J segment 5 bases; nucleotides outside the gene matches: 4. CDR3 nucleotides: TGTGCCAGCAGTGCGGAGGACAGGGACGAGCAGTACTTC. Its protein product is CASSAEDRDEQYF.

The chain combines TRBV7-9 with TRBJ2-3; D possibly corresponds to TRBD2 (5 bases). The V and J ends lost 5 bases and 1 base respectively, with 13 bases between them. The CDR3 consists of 15 residues. Germline V gene lookup returns CDR1 SEHNR and CDR2 FQNEAQ (reference sequence). CDR3 in DNA: TGTGCCAGCAGCCCCGTCGGGATCCGCACAGATACGCAGTATTTT. The encoded protein is CASSPVGIRTDTQYF.

The chain combines TRBV9 with TRBJ1-2; no clear D gene. V shed 7 bases and J shed 7 bases, with 20 bases lying between them. The CDR3 spans 14 residues. Germline V CDR1 and CDR2: SGDLS, YYNGEE. CDR3 coding DNA: TGTGCCAGCGGCCCGCGCCCCGGGCGGGGTGGCTACACCTTC. It translates to CASGPRPGRGGYTF. Variable domain in full (rest from reference TRBV9 and TRBJ1-2): DSGVTQTPKHLITATGQRVTLRCSPRSGDLSVYWYQQSLDQGLQFLIQYYNGEERAKGNILERFSAQQFPDLHSELNLSSLELGDSALYFCASGPRPGRGGYTFGSGTRLTVV.

CDR3 in amino acids: CASKDRGIEQYF. In DNA form, the CDR3 reads TGTGCCAGCAAGGACAGGGGTATCGAGCAGTACTTC. The chain employs TRBV6-5 and TRBJ2-7, with TRBD1 matching 9 bases. The germline V gene has CDR1 MNHEY and CDR2 SVGAGI. The CDR3 consists of 12 residues. Trimming at V came to 7 bases and at J to 6 bases, leaving 4 bases not matched to a gene.

In its sample, this clone was seen a few times. This rearrangement joins TRBV5-8 to TRBJ1-5; maybe TRBD1 (6 bases). Trimming took 3 bases from V and 3 from J, leaving 10 bases between them. The CDR3 sequence is 14 residues long. CDR1 and CDR2 (germline): SGHTS, YDEGEE. The CDR3 region is CASSYRANNQPQHF. The CDR3 DNA reads as TGTGCCAGCAGCTACAGGGCTAACAATCAGCCCCAGCATTTT.

V and J are TRBV20-1 and TRBJ2-1; TRBD2 aligns across 7 bases. Germline V gene sequence: CDR1 DFQATT, CDR2 SNEGSKA (reference sequence). This CDR3 has 11 residues. J lost 15 bases, V lost 5 bases, and 10 bases had no gene match. CDR3 DNA: TGCAGTGCTGGACCGGGACTATCAAGGTTCTTC. Translating it yields CSAGPGLSRFF.

In its sample, this clone was seen once. Within the sample, other DNA sequences also encode this same CDR3. The chain combines TRBV28 with TRBJ2-7; 11 bases agree with TRBD2. Germline V gene lookup returns CDR1 MDHEN and CDR2 SYDVKM. The CDR3 runs 14 residues. V was clipped by 5 bases and J by 0 bases; unmatched bases: 0. DNA of the CDR3: TGTGCCAGCAGTACTAGCGGGGGCTCCTACGAGCAGTACTTC. This sequence encodes CASSTSGGSYEQYF. Looking up the rest from reference TRBV28 and TRBJ2-7 gives the full variable domain: DVKVTQSSRYLVKRTGEKVFLECVQDMDHENMFWYRQDPGLGLRLIYFSYDVKMKEKGDIPEGYSVSREKKERFSLILESASTNQTSMYLCASSTSGGSYEQYFGPGTRLTVT.

This clone was found once. This chain links TRBV10-3 with TRBJ2-3; TRBD2 agrees at 10 bases. The CDR3 length is 16 residues. V was clipped by 4 bases and J by 2 bases; unmatched bases: 6. Per germline, CDR1 ENHRY and CDR2 SYGVKD. Here the CDR3 DNA reads TGTGCCATCAGTGGACCCACTAGCGGGGACACAGATACGCAGTATTTT. The encoded protein is CAISGPTSGDTDTQYF.

This chain uses TRBV11-2 with TRBJ2-1, with 15 positions matching TRBD2. Germline-derived CDR1 and CDR2 are SGHAT and FQNNGV. Trimming cost V 5 bases and J 6 bases; bases outside gene matches: 2. CDR3 length: 15 amino acids. The CDR3 loop reads CASSRTSGRANEQFF. For the CDR3, the DNA is TGTGCCAGCAGCCGGACTAGCGGGAGGGCCAATGAGCAGTTCTTC.

The J gene is TRBJ1-1, the V gene TRBV28; perhaps TRBD1 as D (5 bases). V was cut by 6 bases and J by 6 bases, with 23 bases left in between. Looked up from germline, CDR1 is MDHEN and CDR2 is SYDVKM. This CDR3 is built from 16 residues. DNA of the CDR3: TGTGCCAGCAGCAGGGTTTTCTATGGGATCCGACCTGAAGCTTTCTTT. It is translated as CASSRVFYGIRPEAFF. The complete variable domain, with remaining parts taken from reference TRBV28 and TRBJ1-1, reads DVKVTQSSRYLVKRTGEKVFLECVQDMDHENMFWYRQDPGLGLRLIYFSYDVKMKEKGDIPEGYSVSREKKERFSLILESASTNQTSMYLCASSRVFYGIRPEAFFGQGTRLTVV.

On this clone: The junction and the germline gene differ at one end; a read error may be behind it. Other DNA sequences of this sample code for an identical CDR3. This sequence joins TRBV28 and TRBJ2-2; tentatively, D is TRBD2 (6 bases). The germline CDR1 and CDR2 sequences are MDHEN and SYDVKM. This CDR3 has 13 residues. The CDR3: CASSLLAVGELFF. In DNA, the CDR3 is TGTGCCAGCAGTTTATTAGCGGTCGGGGAGTTGTTTTTT.

The rearrangement links TRBV9 to TRBJ2-7, with D perhaps matching TRBD1 (5 bases). V gave up 0 bases and J gave up 5 bases, with 12 bases separating them. This CDR3 comprises 14 residues. Germline CDR1 and CDR2: SGDLS and YYNGEE. DNA for the CDR3: TGTGCCAGCAGCGTAGCTGCAGGGTCCGACGAGCAGTACTTC. This translates into CASSVAAGSDEQYF.

The CDR3 loop reads CASSEGQKTHEKLFF. CDR3 DNA: TGTGCCAGCAGCGAGGGACAAAAGACGCATGAAAAACTGTTTTTT. This rearrangement joins TRBV9 to TRBJ1-4; D perhaps matches TRBD1 (6 bases). The CDR3 contains 15 residues. Germline CDR1 reads SGDLS; CDR2 reads YYNGEE. Trimming left V 3 bases short and J 6 bases short, with 15 bases between.

This chain uses TRBV4-1 with TRBJ2-5; a weak D match, TRBD1 (6 bases). Gene TRBJ2-7 matches the end of the DNA better, so the J call may be wrong. The CDR3 consists of 13 residues. Germline-derived CDR1 and CDR2 are MGHRA and YSYEKL. CDR3 in amino acids: CASSPGTTYEQYF. As DNA, the CDR3 is TGCGCCAGCAGCCCGGGGACAACCTACGAGCAGTACTTC.

The chain employs TRBV6-6 and TRBJ2-2; the match to TRBD1 covers 8 bases. Germline lookup yields CDR1 MNHNY and CDR2 SVGAGI (reference sequence). CDR3 size: 15 residues. Trimming removed 7 bases from V and 2 bases from J; junction bases left unmatched: 6. DNA of the CDR3: TGTGCCAGCAAACCGGGACAGGCTAACACCGGGGAGCTGTTTTTT. It encodes CASKPGQANTGELFF.

J is TRBJ1-2 and V is TRBV14; no reliable D call. The V and J ends lost 1 base and 4 bases respectively, with 7 bases between them. Germline lookup yields CDR1 SGHDN and CDR2 FVKESK. This CDR3 contains 13 residues. CDR3 sequence reads: CASSQGHLYGYTF. As DNA, the CDR3 is TGTGCCAGCAGCCAAGGGCACCTCTATGGCTACACCTTC.

This clone was recorded a few times. The chain couples TRBV28 to TRBJ1-4; 7 bases match TRBD1. The V gene's germline CDR1 is MDHEN and CDR2 SYDVKM. J gave up 6 bases and V 1 base, and 2 bases lay outside the gene matches. The CDR3 is 14 amino acids. The CDR3 DNA reads as TGTGCCAGCAGTTTATTGGGGACAGATGAAAAACTGTTTTTT. It specifies CASSLLGTDEKLFF.

This clone was seen once. The chain links TRBV7-2 to TRBJ1-2; D is perhaps TRBD1 (6 bases). With 10 bases removed from V and 2 bases from J, the gap between germline ends came to 20 bases. The V gene's germline CDR1 is SGHTA and CDR2 FQGNSA. CDR3 size: 15 residues. The CDR3 loop reads CATREGGVINYGYTF. CDR3 nucleotide sequence: TGTGCCACGCGGGAAGGGGGGGTCATCAACTATGGCTACACCTTC.

The chain links TRBV7-2 to TRBJ1-2; maybe TRBD1 (6 bases). With 3 bases removed from V and 4 bases from J, the gap between germline ends came to 15 bases. The CDR3 length is 15 residues. Germline lookup yields CDR1 SGHTA and CDR2 FQGNSA. The CDR3 loop reads CASSLGETGTYGYTF. The DNA of the CDR3 is TGTGCCAGCAGCTTGGGTGAGACAGGCACCTATGGCTACACCTTC.

The chain has TRBV6-6 and TRBJ2-2; 9 nucleotides line up with TRBD2. The V and J ends lost 8 bases and 6 bases, in that order; junction bases with no gene match: 10. The germline CDR1 and CDR2 sequences are MNHNY and SVGAGI (reference sequence). This CDR3 contains 15 residues. The CDR3 DNA reads TGTGCCAGCGGGAGGCGGGAGGGCCTCCCCGGGGAGCTGTTTTTT. It yields the protein CASGRREGLPGELFF.

J is TRBJ2-5 and V is TRBV15; 8 bases match TRBD2. The J call is uncertain, as TRBJ2-7 better fits the DNA end. Germline CDR1 and CDR2: LNHNV and YYDKDF (reference sequence). The CDR3 covers 14 residues. Written as DNA, the CDR3 is TGTGCCACCAGCAGAGTAGCGGGAACCTACGAGCAGTACTTC. Translation: CATSRVAGTYEQYF.

The genes are TRBV19 and TRBJ1-5, with D possibly TRBD1 on 6 matching bases. V gave up 3 bases and J gave up 6 bases, with 15 bases separating them. CDR1 and CDR2 from the germline V gene are LNHDA and SQIVND (reference sequence). CDR3 length equals 15 residues. CDR3 amino acids: CASSILREGGQPQHF. The CDR3 DNA reads as TGTGCCAGTAGTATCCTCAGGGAGGGGGGTCAGCCCCAGCATTTT.

V gene TRBV5-1 combines with J gene TRBJ2-6; D uncertain. Trimming cost V 0 bases and J 0 bases, with 4 bases left between them. Germline V gives CDR1 SGHRS, CDR2 YFSETQ. CDR3 size: 15 residues. The DNA of the CDR3 is TGCGCCAGCAGCTTGGATAGCTCTGGGGCCAACGTCCTGACTTTC. It specifies CASSLDSSGANVLTF.

J is TRBJ2-1 and V is TRBV27, with 11 positions matching TRBD2. Germline loops: CDR1 MNHEY, CDR2 SMNVEV (reference sequence). The V gene end was trimmed by 4 bases and the J gene end by 5 bases; junction bases not matched to a gene: 13. CDR3 size: 18 residues. The CDR3 nucleotides read TGTGCCAGCAGTTCCCACCCTAGCGGGAGGATGAGGAACAATGAGCAGTTCTTC. Amino acid sequence: CASSSHPSGRMRNNEQFF.

This chain uses TRBV27 with TRBJ1-1; a possible D gene is TRBD1 (5 bases). Germline V gene lookup returns CDR1 MNHEY and CDR2 SMNVEV (reference sequence). V lost 2 bases, J lost 2 bases, and 12 bases lay in between. CDR3 length equals 15 residues. The CDR3 reads CASSLMTALNTEAFF. In nucleotides, the CDR3 is TGTGCCAGCAGTTTAATGACAGCCCTTAACACTGAAGCTTTCTTT.